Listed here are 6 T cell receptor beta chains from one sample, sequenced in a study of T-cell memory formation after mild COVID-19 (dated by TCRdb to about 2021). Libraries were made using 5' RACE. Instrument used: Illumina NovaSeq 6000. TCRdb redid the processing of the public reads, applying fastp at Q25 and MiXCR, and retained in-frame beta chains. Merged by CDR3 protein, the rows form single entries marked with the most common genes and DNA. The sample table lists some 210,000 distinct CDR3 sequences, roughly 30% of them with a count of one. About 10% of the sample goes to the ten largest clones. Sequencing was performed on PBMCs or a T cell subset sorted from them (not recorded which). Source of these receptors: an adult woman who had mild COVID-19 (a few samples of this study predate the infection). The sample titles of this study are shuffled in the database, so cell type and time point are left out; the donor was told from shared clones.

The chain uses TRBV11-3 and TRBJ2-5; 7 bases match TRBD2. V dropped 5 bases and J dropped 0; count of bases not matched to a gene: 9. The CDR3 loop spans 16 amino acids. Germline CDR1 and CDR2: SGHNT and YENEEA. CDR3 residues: CASSVGRASYQETQYF. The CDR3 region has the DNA TGTGCCAGCAGCGTAGGGAGGGCCTCGTACCAAGAGACCCAGTACTTC.

CDR3 residues: CSARKAGRQETQYF. The CDR3 coding sequence is TGCAGTGCTAGGAAAGCGGGCCGGCAAGAGACCCAGTACTTC. This chain connects TRBV20-1 to TRBJ2-5; D perhaps matches TRBD2 (6 bases). CDR3 size: 14 residues. V was clipped by 3 bases and J by 2 bases, with 13 bases between them. The germline V gene has CDR1 DFQATT and CDR2 SNEGSKA (reference sequence).

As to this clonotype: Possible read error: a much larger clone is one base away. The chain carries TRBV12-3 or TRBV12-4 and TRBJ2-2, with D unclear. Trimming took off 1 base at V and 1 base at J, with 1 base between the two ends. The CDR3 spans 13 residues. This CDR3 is CASSLENTGELFF. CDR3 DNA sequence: TGTGCCAGCAGTTTAGAGAACACCGGGGAGCTGTTTTTT.

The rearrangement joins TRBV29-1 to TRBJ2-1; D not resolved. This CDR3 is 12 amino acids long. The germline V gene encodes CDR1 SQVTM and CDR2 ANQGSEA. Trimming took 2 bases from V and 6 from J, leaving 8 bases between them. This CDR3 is CSVEKNSNEQFF. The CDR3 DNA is TGCAGCGTTGAAAAGAACAGCAATGAGCAGTTCTTC.

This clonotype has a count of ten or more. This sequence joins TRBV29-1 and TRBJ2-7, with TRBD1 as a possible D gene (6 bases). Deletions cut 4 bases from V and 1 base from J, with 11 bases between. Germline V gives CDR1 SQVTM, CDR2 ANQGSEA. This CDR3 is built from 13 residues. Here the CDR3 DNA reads TGCAGCGTTGGAGGGGGTTTTTCCTACGAGCAGTACTTC. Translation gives CSVGGGFSYEQYF.

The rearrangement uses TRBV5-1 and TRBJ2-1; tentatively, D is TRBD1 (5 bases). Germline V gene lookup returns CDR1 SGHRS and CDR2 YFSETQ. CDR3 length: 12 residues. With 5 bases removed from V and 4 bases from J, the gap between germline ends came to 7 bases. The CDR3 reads CASRDKYNEQFF. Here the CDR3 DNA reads TGCGCCAGCAGGGACAAATACAATGAGCAGTTCTTC.